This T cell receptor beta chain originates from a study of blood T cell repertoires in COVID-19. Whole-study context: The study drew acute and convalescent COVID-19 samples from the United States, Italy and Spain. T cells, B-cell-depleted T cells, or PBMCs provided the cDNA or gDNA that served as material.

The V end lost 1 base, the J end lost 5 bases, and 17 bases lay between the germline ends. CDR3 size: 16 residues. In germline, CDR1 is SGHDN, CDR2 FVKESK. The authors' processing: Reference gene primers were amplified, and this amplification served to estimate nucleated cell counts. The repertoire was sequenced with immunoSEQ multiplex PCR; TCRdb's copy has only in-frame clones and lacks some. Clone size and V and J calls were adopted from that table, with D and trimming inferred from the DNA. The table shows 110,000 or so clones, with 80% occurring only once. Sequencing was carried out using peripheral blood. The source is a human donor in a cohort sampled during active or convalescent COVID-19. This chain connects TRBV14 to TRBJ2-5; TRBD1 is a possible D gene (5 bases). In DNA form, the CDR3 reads TGTGCCAGCAGCCAAGGTCGGCAGGGTATTTGGGAGACCCAGTACTTC. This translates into CASSQGRQGIWETQYF. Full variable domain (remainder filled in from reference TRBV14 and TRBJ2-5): EAGVTQFPSHSVIEKGQTVTLRCDPISGHDNLYWYRRVMGKEIKFLLHFVKESKQDESGMPNNRFLAERTGGTYSTLKVQPAELEDSGVYFCASSQGRQGIWETQYFGPGTRLLVL.